This TCR beta chain derives from a study of OX40 agonist ivuxolimab in advanced cancers. With regard to the full study: The costimulatory receptor OX40 (CD134) was targeted by ivuxolimab, a fully human IgG2 agonistic monoclonal antibody. Intravenous ivuxolimab was administered to patients every 2 weeks at six dose levels: 0.01, 0.1, 0.3, 1.5, 3 and 10 mg/kg. Among the roughly 52 dose-escalation patients, some 19 had hepatocellular carcinoma, roughly 15 melanoma, 9 renal cell carcinoma and 9 head and neck cancer. A male proportion of roughly 80% and a mean age of approximately 58 years, ranging from roughly 23 to 80, were recorded for the dose-escalation cohort. Prior anti-PD-1, anti-PD-L1 or anti-CTLA-4 therapy was permitted, and 40% to 50% of dose-escalation patients had received checkpoint inhibitors. Partial responses occurred in three dose-escalation patients: two with cutaneous melanoma and one with hepatocellular carcinoma. Peripheral TCRbeta sequencing aimed to test whether ivuxolimab altered TCR sequence diversity and caused clonal T-cell expansion. The paper covers the monotherapy dose-escalation part of the phase I ivuxolimab trial, which included N of about 56 patients.

For sequencing of the TCRbeta CDR3 region, genomic DNA was extracted from the sorted cells. The immunoSEQ Assay was used to sequence the TCRbeta CDR3 regions. TCRdb holds this immuneACCESS table with in-frame rearrangements only. Some clones are missing; in checked studies, unresolved V genes explain under half, and the rest has no known cause. The sample table holds 48,000 or so clones, of which roughly 77% were seen once. The ten largest clones take up around 7.8% of the sample. The research as a whole found: Low levels of normalized T-cell clonal expansion were also seen in some patients who did not respond. Clonal expansion of both CD4+ and CD8+ blood T cells was observed from baseline to week 6 at doses 0.1 to 3.0 mg/kg. After ivuxolimab, expanded clones were on average more numerous among CD8+ T cells than among CD4+ T cells. The antigen specificity of the clonally expanded peripheral T cells was not determined. In the 0.1-3.0 mg/kg groups, partial responders were among the patients with the lowest normalized peripheral clonal expansion, particularly in CD8+ T cells.

The CDR3 runs 11 amino acids, cysteine and phenylalanine included. Only the CDR3 portion is preserved as DNA: 33 bases, with reading frame beginning at the first base. From the germline V gene, CDR1 is MNHNS and CDR2 is SASEGT. The V and J ends are trimmed by 6 bases and 7 bases, leaving 10 bases between them. In regard to this clone: Its recognized antigen is unknown. No clone much larger than this one lies a single base away; base qualities are absent.

The trial excluded patients who had a history of autoimmune disease or were on systemic immunosuppression. Peripheral blood for TCR sequencing was drawn from every dose cohort at baseline, at cycle 4 day 1 and at cycle 7 day 1. The samples were taken from a phase I, first-in-human, multicenter, open-label dose-escalation trial of ivuxolimab. Adults with locally advanced or metastatic head and neck squamous cell, hepatocellular, melanoma or renal cell carcinoma were enrolled in the trial. Before TCR sequencing, CD4+ T cells and CD8+ T cells were sorted from peripheral blood as separate populations. The specimen comprised CD4+ or CD8+ T cells sorted from blood, sampled in a trial of the OX40 agonist ivuxolimab. The clonotype was recovered from an adult with an advanced solid tumor such as melanoma, head and neck, liver or kidney cancer. This chain is built from TRBV6-1 and TRBJ2-7, and perhaps TRBD1 as D gene, on 5 matching bases. The CDR3 region reads CASRLRQEQYF. At the DNA level, the sequence is TGTGCCAGCAGGCTCCGACAGGAGCAGTACTTC.